These 16 T cell receptor beta chains were sequenced from one sample in a study of T cells in Graves' hyperthyroidism and ophthalmopathy. TCR beta CDR3 regions were amplified from RNA. In the first-round RT-PCR of the TCR CDR3, the HTBI primer set was used. TCRdb re-called the multiplex PCR reads with MiXCR, one entry per CDR3 protein. In the table there are roughly 660,000 distinct CDR3 sequences, approximately 15% of which are singletons. Sequencing input: blood. These TCRs come from a man aged 50-59 years with Graves' hyperthyroidism.

The chain carries TRBV6-2 or TRBV6-3 and TRBJ1-1; 7 bases match TRBD1. The junction had 8 bases not matched to a gene; V was cut back by 6 bases and J by 1 base. Germline CDR1 MNHEY, CDR2 SVGEGT. The CDR3 has 15 amino acids. The CDR3 DNA follows: TGTGCCAGCAGAAACACAGGGGCCCCGAACACTGAAGCTTTCTTT. This codes for CASRNTGAPNTEAFF.

This clonotype was recorded at least ten times. The V and J genes are TRBV12-3 or TRBV12-4 and TRBJ1-1; D is unclear. This CDR3 region has 11 residues. Trimming cost V 7 bases and J 0 bases, with 3 bases left between them. The DNA of the CDR3 is TGTGCCAGCACCCTGAACACTGAAGCTTTCTTT. Translated: CASTLNTEAFF.

This clonotype was seen at least ten times. This chain connects TRBV20-1 to TRBJ1-1; D unclear. Germline V CDR1 and CDR2: DFQATT, SNEGSKA (reference sequence). V shed 3 bases and J shed 6 bases, with 23 bases lying between them. This CDR3 has 16 residues. CDR3 DNA sequence: TGCAGTGCTAGGGCTATGATGCGGCAGGTGAAGGCTGAAGCTTTCTTT. Amino acids: CSARAMMRQVKAEAFF.

This clonotype appeared a single time. A much bigger clone sits one base away, suggesting this may be a read error. The CDR3 end shows no conserved phenylalanine or tryptophan, and so a read error is likely. The V call is TRBV19, the J call TRBJ1-3, with D possibly being TRBD1 (6 bases). Germline V gives CDR1 LNHDA, CDR2 SQIVND (reference sequence). The CDR3 runs 13 residues. V gave up 11 bases and J gave up 2 bases, with 13 bases separating them. Here the CDR3 reads CAASRGPGNTIYL. In DNA form, the CDR3 reads TGTGCCGCCTCGCGGGGGCCTGGAAACACCATATATCTT.

Concerning this clonotype: The CDR3 does not end in the conserved phenylalanine or tryptophan, so this is likely a read error. The DNA is omitted, as the CDR3 cannot be located on it reliably, and the CDR3 follows TCRdb's listing. The chain couples TRBV7-9 to TRBJ2-1; the table names TRBD1, a call not compared with the DNA. The CDR3 totals 15 residues, both ends included. CDR1 and CDR2 from the germline V gene are SEHNR and FQNEAQ (reference sequence). The CDR3 here is CASSYRDTSYNEHFV.

This clonotype was observed a few times. J is TRBJ1-5 and V is TRBV19; D unclear. The length of the CDR3 is 14 residues. CDR1 and CDR2 from the germline V gene are LNHDA and SQIVND (reference sequence). The germline V and J ends were trimmed by 7 bases and 3 bases, with 13 bases remaining between them. In nucleotides, the CDR3 is TGTGCCAGTACCATGGGCAGATACAATCAGCCCCAGCATTTT. Amino acid sequence: CASTMGRYNQPQHF.

This clonotype has a count of ten or more. The chain is built from TRBV29-1 and TRBJ2-5; 9 bases line up with TRBD1. CDR1 SQVTM and CDR2 ANQGSEA come from the germline V gene. The CDR3 runs to 14 residues. The J segment lost 4 bases and the V segment lost 3 bases, leaving 6 bases of the junction unmatched. CDR3 DNA: TGCAGCGTTGACTCACAGGGGGCACGAGAGACCCAGTACTTC. As protein: CSVDSQGARETQYF.

The chain has TRBV20-1 and TRBJ2-1, with TRBD1 matching over 9 bases. CDR1 and CDR2 from the germline V gene are DFQATT and SNEGSKA (reference sequence). This CDR3 comprises 14 residues. Unmatched junction bases numbered 4, after V lost 4 bases and J lost 3 bases. The CDR3 loop is CSAIRDRDYNEQFF. The CDR3 DNA reads TGCAGTGCTATCCGGGACAGGGACTACAATGAGCAGTTCTTC.

For this clonotype: A single base separates this from a much larger clone, so it may be a read error. The chain couples TRBV24-1 to TRBJ1-1, with D unclear. The V end was cut by 6 bases, the J end by 5 bases, with 6 bases between. The CDR3 extends over 11 amino acids. The germline V gene encodes CDR1 KGHDR and CDR2 SFDVKD. In DNA, the CDR3 is TGTGCCACCAGTTCCAAGACTGAAGCTTTCTTT. Its protein is CATSSKTEAFF.

The chain combines TRBV5-1 with TRBJ1-6, with TRBD1 as a possible D gene (5 bases). Germline CDR1 is SGHRS and CDR2 is YFSETQ. Trimming took off 5 bases at V and 7 bases at J, with 13 bases between the two ends. The CDR3 is 14 amino acids. As DNA, the CDR3 is TGCGCCAGCAGGCAGGGAAGGGACAATTCACCCCTCCACTTT. This codes for CASRQGRDNSPLHF.

The chain is built from TRBV7-9 and TRBJ2-2; 7 nucleotides match TRBD2. Germline-derived CDR1 and CDR2 are SEHNR and FQNEAQ (reference sequence). Trimming removed 6 bases from V and 2 bases from J; junction bases left unmatched: 6. The CDR3 runs 15 residues. The CDR3 DNA sequence: TGTGCCAGCAGGAGGAGCGGGGATAACACCGGGGAGCTGTTTTTT. Protein sequence: CASRRSGDNTGELFF.

This clonotype was seen at least ten times. This chain connects TRBV2 to TRBJ1-1; the match to TRBD1 covers 8 bases. Germline V lookup: CDR1 SNHLY, CDR2 FYNNEI. The CDR3 runs to 15 residues. J lost 4 bases, V lost 3 bases, and 7 bases had no gene match. The CDR3 region has the DNA TGTGCCAGCAGTGAGACAGGGGACCTTATCACTGAAGCTTTCTTT. It specifies CASSETGDLITEAFF.

This clonotype was observed at least ten times. The chain is built from TRBV3-1 and TRBJ1-3; 9 nucleotides agree with TRBD1. With 4 bases clipped from V and 7 bases from J, the junction kept 8 bases outside the gene matches. The CDR3 totals 15 residues. Per the germline V gene, CDR1 is LGHDT and CDR2 is YNNKEL (reference sequence). The CDR3 coding sequence is TGTGCCAGCAGCCCTGGACAGGGGTTAGCTAACACCATATATTTT. It encodes CASSPGQGLANTIYF.

This clonotype appeared many times. The chain uses TRBV3-1 and TRBJ1-1; tentatively, D is TRBD1 (5 bases). This CDR3 has 13 amino acids. V was cut by 1 base and J by 4 bases, with 7 bases left in between. CDR1 LGHDT and CDR2 YNNKEL come from the germline V gene (reference sequence). The chain's CDR3 is CASSQGGVTEAFF. Here the CDR3 DNA reads TGTGCCAGCAGCCAAGGAGGGGTCACTGAAGCTTTCTTT. Based on the CDR3 plus reference TRBV3-1 and TRBJ1-1, the full variable domain is DTAVSQTPKYLVTQMGNDKSIKCEQNLGHDTMYWYKQDSKKFLKIMFSYNNKELIINETVPNRFSPKSPDKAHLNLHINSLELGDSAVYFCASSQGGVTEAFFGQGTRLTVV.

The V call is TRBV6-1, the J call TRBJ2-1; D may be TRBD2 (5 bases). The CDR3 totals 12 residues. Looked up from germline, CDR1 is MNHNS and CDR2 is SASEGT. The V end was cut by 6 bases, the J end by 10 bases, with 13 bases between. The CDR3 protein is CASSPPLAEQFF. The CDR3, as DNA: TGTGCCAGCAGCCCACCCCTAGCAGAGCAGTTCTTC.

This clonotype was seen at least ten times. The CDR3 is CAWSMGQPNEKLFF. For the CDR3, the DNA is TGTGCCTGGAGTATGGGACAGCCTAATGAAAAACTGTTTTTT. The rearrangement uses TRBV30 and TRBJ1-4; 7 positions agree with TRBD1. The germline V gene has CDR1 GTSNPN and CDR2 SVGIG (reference sequence). CDR3 size: 14 residues. Trimming cost V 2 bases and J 3 bases; bases outside gene matches: 3.